This is a list of T cell receptor beta chains from one sample in a study of cytomegalovirus exposure and HLA in healthy donors. Sequenced by immunoSEQ multiplex PCR; TCRdb stores in-frame clones only, minus some. The data show tens of thousands of clones, roughly 94% seen once. The sequencing input was PBMCs. The receptors originated from a man aged 18-30 years in good health and CMV-seronegative. Both conserved end residues are part of each CDR3. The order of the fields is V gene, clone size, J gene, D gene, CDR3 protein, CDR3 DNA. D genes are given only for firm matches. The size field is filled for only some rows; it gives once, few, many or a size class.

V: TRBV6-1
size: .
J: TRBJ1-2
D: .
CDR3: CASSGDGSRYGYTF
DNA: TGTGCCAGCAGTGGTGATGGTTCCCGGTATGGCTACACCTTC

V: TRBV5-6
size: .
J: TRBJ1-1
D: TRBD1
CDR3: CASSAQGTLDEAFF
DNA: TGTGCCAGCAGCGCACAGGGGACTTTAGATGAAGCTTTCTTT

V: TRBV2
size: .
J: TRBJ1-4
D: TRBD1
CDR3: CASTRDRAPTTNEKLFF
DNA: TGTGCCAGCACCCGGGACAGGGCGCCCACAACTAATGAAAAACTGTTTTTT

V: TRBV19
size: .
J: TRBJ2-2
D: .
CDR3: CASSTRTPAGTGELFF
DNA: TGTGCCAGTAGCACCCGGACTCCGGCGGGGACCGGGGAGCTGTTTTTT

V: TRBV28
size: .
J: TRBJ1-5
D: .
CDR3: CASRNSLYNQPQHF
DNA: TGTGCCAGCAGGAACAGCCTCTACAATCAGCCCCAGCATTTT

V: TRBV9
size: .
J: TRBJ2-3
D: .
CDR3: CASSDWDLPTDTQYF
DNA: TGTGCCAGCAGCGATTGGGACTTACCCACAGATACGCAGTATTTT

V: TRBV5-4
size: .
J: TRBJ2-1
D: TRBD2
CDR3: CASSEGLAGGGDNEQFF
DNA: TGTGCCAGCAGCGAGGGACTAGCGGGAGGGGGTGACAATGAGCAGTTCTTC

V: TRBV5-5
size: .
J: TRBJ1-5
D: TRBD1
CDR3: CASSSGTGGMSQPQHF
DNA: TGTGCCAGCAGCTCCGGGACAGGGGGCATGAGTCAGCCCCAGCATTTT

V: TRBV14
size: .
J: TRBJ2-3
D: .
CDR3: CASSPRTVRADTQYF
DNA: TGTGCCAGCAGCCCGCGGACAGTCCGGGCAGATACGCAGTATTTT

V: TRBV6-6
size: .
J: TRBJ1-1
D: TRBD1
CDR3: CASTSAGQGSEAFF
DNA: TGTGCCAGCACCAGCGCAGGACAGGGGTCGGAAGCTTTCTTT

V: TRBV5-8
size: few
J: TRBJ2-5
D: TRBD2
CDR3: CASSDEREGETQYF
DNA: TGTGCCAGCAGCGACGAGCGGGAGGGGGAGACCCAGTACTTC

V: TRBV4-3
size: .
J: TRBJ1-1
D: .
CDR3: CASRSEMNTEAFF
DNA: TGCGCCAGCAGATCTGAGATGAACACTGAAGCTTTCTTT

V: TRBV6-6
size: .
J: TRBJ2-2
D: .
CDR3: CASSYSSDTGELFF
DNA: TGTGCCAGCAGTTACTCTAGCGACACCGGGGAGCTGTTTTTT

V: TRBV6-8
size: .
J: TRBJ2-1
D: TRBD2
CDR3: CASSYSISPSGKGNEQFF
DNA: TGTGCCAGCAGTTACTCGATAAGTCCCAGCGGGAAGGGCAATGAGCAGTTCTTC

V: TRBV6-6
size: .
J: TRBJ1-5
D: .
CDR3: CASSYEVAQPQHF
DNA: TGTGCCAGTAGTTACGAGGTCGCCCAGCCCCAGCATTTT

V: TRBV10-1
size: .
J: TRBJ2-2
D: .
CDR3: CASSESRETGELFF
DNA: TGCGCCAGCAGTGAGTCTCGGGAGACCGGGGAGCTGTTTTTT

V: TRBV5-1
size: once
J: TRBJ1-1
D: .
CDR3: CASSEISNTEAFF
DNA: TGCGCCAGCAGCGAGATTTCGAACACTGAAGCTTTCTTT

V: TRBV29-1
size: .
J: TRBJ1-1
D: TRBD1
CDR3: CSTDRTNTEAFF
DNA: TGCAGCACGGACAGGACGAACACTGAAGCTTTCTTT

V: TRBV6-5
size: once
J: TRBJ2-1
D: TRBD1
CDR3: CASSYGQGRYNEQFF
DNA: TGTGCCAGCAGTTACGGACAGGGGAGGTACAATGAGCAGTTCTTC

V: TRBV21-1
size: .
J: TRBJ1-1
D: .
CDR3: CAGGYKDRPNTEAFF
DNA: TGTGCCGGGGGATATAAGGACAGACCCAACACTGAAGCTTTCTTT

V: TRBV10-3
size: once
J: TRBJ2-3
D: TRBD2
CDR3: CAISEPLGLAGESDTQYF
DNA: TGTGCCATCAGTGAGCCGCTTGGGCTAGCGGGAGAGTCAGATACGCAGTATTTT

V: TRBV28
size: .
J: TRBJ1-5
D: .
CDR3: CASSLRQVNQPQHF
DNA: TGTGCCAGCAGTTTAAGACAGGTAAATCAGCCCCAGCATTTT

V: TRBV10-3
size: .
J: TRBJ1-5
D: .
CDR3: CAISESRGSQPQHF
DNA: TGTGCCATCAGTGAGTCGAGGGGGTCCCAGCCCCAGCATTTT